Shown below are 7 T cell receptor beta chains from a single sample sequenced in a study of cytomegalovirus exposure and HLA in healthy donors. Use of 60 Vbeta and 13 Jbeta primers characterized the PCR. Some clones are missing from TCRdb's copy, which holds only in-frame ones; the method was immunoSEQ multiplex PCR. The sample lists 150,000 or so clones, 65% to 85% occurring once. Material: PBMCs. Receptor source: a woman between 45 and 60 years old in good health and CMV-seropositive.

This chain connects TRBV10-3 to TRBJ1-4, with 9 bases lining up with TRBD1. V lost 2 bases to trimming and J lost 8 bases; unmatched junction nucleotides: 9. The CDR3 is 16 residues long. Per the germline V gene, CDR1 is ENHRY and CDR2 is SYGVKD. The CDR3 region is CAISEGPDRGDEKLFF. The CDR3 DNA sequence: TGTGCCATCAGTGAGGGCCCGGACAGGGGAGACGAAAAACTGTTTTTT.

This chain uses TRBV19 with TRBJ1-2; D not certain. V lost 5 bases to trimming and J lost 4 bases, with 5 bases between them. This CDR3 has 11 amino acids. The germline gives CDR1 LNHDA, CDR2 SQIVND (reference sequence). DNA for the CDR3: TGTGCCAGTAGTCCGAGCTATGGCTACACCTTC. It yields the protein CASSPSYGYTF.

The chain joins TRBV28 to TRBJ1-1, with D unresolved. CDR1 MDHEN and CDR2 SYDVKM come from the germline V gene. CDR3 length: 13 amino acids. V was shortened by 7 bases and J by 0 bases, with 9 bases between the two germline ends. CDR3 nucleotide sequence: TGTGCCAGCATGACGGAGGTGAACACTGAAGCTTTCTTT. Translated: CASMTEVNTEAFF.

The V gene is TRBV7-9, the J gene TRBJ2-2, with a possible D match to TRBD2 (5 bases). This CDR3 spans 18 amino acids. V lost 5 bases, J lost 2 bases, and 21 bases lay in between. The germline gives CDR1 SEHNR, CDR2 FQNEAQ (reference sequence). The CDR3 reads CASSPDGWAGENTGELFF. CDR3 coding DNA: TGTGCCAGCAGCCCGGATGGGTGGGCCGGGGAAAACACCGGGGAGCTGTTTTTT.

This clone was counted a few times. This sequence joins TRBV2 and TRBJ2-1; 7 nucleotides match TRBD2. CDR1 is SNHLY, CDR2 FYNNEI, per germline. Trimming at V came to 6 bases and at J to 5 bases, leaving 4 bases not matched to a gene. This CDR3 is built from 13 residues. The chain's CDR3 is CASRRGRDNEQFF. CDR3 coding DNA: TGTGCCAGCAGACGTGGGAGGGACAATGAGCAGTTCTTC.

In DNA, the CDR3 is TGTGCCACCAAGACAGGGGGAGGTGAAAAACTGTTTTTT. Protein product: CATKTGGGEKLFF. This chain links TRBV6-5 with TRBJ1-4; 9 bases map to TRBD1. CDR3 length: 13 residues. Germline V CDR1 and CDR2: MNHEY, SVGAGI. V shed 10 bases, J shed 7 bases, and the junction held 7 bases outside the gene matches.

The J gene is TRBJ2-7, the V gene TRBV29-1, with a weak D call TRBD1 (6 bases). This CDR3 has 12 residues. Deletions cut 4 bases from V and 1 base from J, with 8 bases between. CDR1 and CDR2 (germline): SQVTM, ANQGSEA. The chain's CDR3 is CSVARGSYEQYF. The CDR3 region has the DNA TGCAGCGTTGCCAGGGGTTCCTACGAGCAGTACTTC.